This passage covers 5 T cell receptor beta chains from one sample sequenced in a study of T-cell reconstitution after alpha-beta-depleted transplantation in children. It was with unique molecular identifiers that the TCRbeta library was prepared. TCRdb re-called the PCR reads with MiXCR, one entry per CDR3 protein. This sample has more than 45,000 distinct CDR3 sequences, with around half found just once. Source: peripheral blood, taken before TCRalphabeta/CD19-depleted stem cell transplant. The receptors stem from a boy younger than two with SCID, due to receive a stem cell transplant.

The J gene is TRBJ2-5, the V gene TRBV6-2 or TRBV6-3; TRBD2 is a possible D gene (5 bases). The V end was cut by 11 bases, the J end by 5 bases, with 12 bases between. Germline CDR1 MNHEY, CDR2 SVGEGT. The CDR3 is made up of 11 amino acids. The CDR3 DNA follows: TGTGCCGCGGGCCAAGGGGAGACCCAGTACTTC. It encodes CAAGQGETQYF.

This sequence joins TRBV20-1 and TRBJ2-1; D may be TRBD2 (5 bases). The length of the CDR3 is 16 residues. Trimming took 6 bases from V and 0 from J, leaving 18 bases between them. CDR1 and CDR2 (germline): DFQATT, SNEGSKA (reference sequence). The CDR3 region is CSAPRNGESSYNEQFF. In nucleotides, the CDR3 is TGCAGTGCCCCCCGAAACGGGGAGAGCTCCTACAATGAGCAGTTCTTC.

The chain recombines TRBV12-2 with TRBJ2-3; whether TRBD1, the table's D call, matches the DNA was not checked. TRBV12-2 is listed as a pseudogene. This CDR3 is built from 17 residues. The CDR3 sequence is CASRWPRRGPVTDTQYF. Here the CDR3 DNA reads TGTGCAAGTCGCTGGCCAAGGCGGGGGCCCGTCACAGATACGCAGTATTTT.

This clonotype was counted a few times. The chain links TRBV13 to TRBJ2-1, with 15 nucleotides matching TRBD2. The CDR3 spans 14 residues. J was trimmed by 14 bases and V by 4 bases; bases with no gene match: 6. Germline lookup yields CDR1 PRHDT and CDR2 FYEKMQ (reference sequence). Here the CDR3 DNA reads TGTGCCAGCAGCTCCCGGACTAGCGGGGGGGCGAAGTTCTTC. Residues: CASSSRTSGGAKFF. Looking up the rest from reference TRBV13 and TRBJ2-1 gives the full variable domain: AAGVIQSPRHLIKEKRETATLKCYPIPRHDTVYWYQQGPGQDPQFLISFYEKMQSDKGSIPDRFSAQQFSDYHSELNMSSLELGDSALYFCASSSRTSGGAKFFGPGTRLTVL.

The genes are TRBV20-1 and TRBJ2-3; tentative D call: TRBD2 (6 bases). Looked up from germline, CDR1 is DFQATT and CDR2 is SNEGSKA (reference sequence). This CDR3 comprises 14 residues. Trimming pared 2 bases from V and 1 base from J, leaving 10 bases between. For the CDR3, the DNA is TGCAGTGCTAGAAAGTGGGGGGGCACAGATACGCAGTATTTT. The encoded protein is CSARKWGGTDTQYF.